The sequence of this T cell receptor beta chain was determined in a study of T cell responses to AZD1222 COVID-19 vaccine. Whole-study findings and limits: Seropositivity was recorded at baseline in only 6 or 7 AZD1222 recipients. Targets within unmutated variant regions were reportedly found for nearly half of spike-specific TCRs. After two AZD1222 doses, spike-specific TCR breadth and depth rose versus day 0. Along spike, vaccine-associated CD4 TCRs were found throughout, with dominance at 160-218 and 743-854.

The CDR3 contains 13 residues. V gave up 7 bases and J gave up 0 bases, with 9 bases separating them. The germline gives CDR1 SQVTM, CDR2 ANQGSEA. As for this clone: Its antigen is undetermined.

TCRdb's copy holds only in-frame clones and misses some; the assay was immunoSEQ multiplex PCR. The table records 150,000 or so clones, 85% to 95% of them present only once. The starting material was peripheral blood, obtained on day 0 of AZD1222 vaccination. The TCR originated in an adult in good health. The V and J genes are TRBV29-1 and TRBJ1-4; a possible D gene is TRBD1 (6 bases). The CDR3 nucleotides read TGCAGCGCTGGACAGACAACTAATGAAAAACTGTTTTTT. Protein product: CSAGQTTNEKLFF.